This TCR beta chain was sequenced for a study of spatial heterogeneity in lung cancer. Germline V CDR1 and CDR2: WNHNN, SYGVQD (reference sequence). This CDR3 region has 10 residues. Between the trimmed V and J ends, which lost 8 bases and 10 bases, there was a span of 12 bases. The sample holds many counts of this clonotype. The antigen is undetermined. Overall study results and limits: It was found that expanded intratumoral alpha and beta TCR counts tracked tumor mutation counts.

Stated time point: sample taken at primary tumor resection. TCRs were sequenced from unsorted whole RNA of tumor, nontumor lung or PBMC. TCRdb ran MiXCR on the 5' RACE reads and lists one entry per CDR3 protein. The repertoire includes some 13,000 distinct CDR3 sequences, roughly 3.4% of them detected once, and 8% sits in the top ten. The TCR originated in a male donor with early-stage non-small cell lung cancer. This sequence joins TRBV10-1 and TRBJ2-7; unclear D gene. Sequences were derived from lung tumor tissue, sampled at surgery. CDR3 coding DNA: TGCGCCAGCCCAATTCGGCTCCAGTACGTC. Its translation: CASPIRLQYV.